The rows below give T cell receptor beta chains drawn from one sample of a study of shared clonotypes between healthy human individuals. Only in-frame clones appear in the TCRdb table, and some are missing; sequencing was by immunoSEQ multiplex PCR. This sample has 2 million to 3 million clones, with around nine tenths found just once. Source material: naive CD4+ T cells sorted from blood. These receptors all come from a young man in good health. The CDR3 runs from the conserved cysteine through the conserved F or W. D genes are given only for firm matches. Not all rows give a size; the values are once, few, many and, for expanded clones, a class.

d_gene	abundance	v_gene	j_gene	CDR3aa	CDR3nt
TRBD2	NA	TRBV30	TRBJ2-1	CASASGTYNEQFF	TGTGCCTCCGCTAGCGGGACTTACAATGAGCAGTTCTTC
NA	once	TRBV30	TRBJ1-4	CAYSQDEKLFF	TGTGCCTATTCTCAAGATGAAAAACTGTTTTTT
TRBD1	NA	TRBV5-1	TRBJ2-5	CASSGGQGKAETQYF	TGCGCCAGCAGCGGGGGACAGGGAAAGGCAGAGACCCAGTACTTC
NA	NA	TRBV15	TRBJ1-4	CATSREREVEKLFF	TGTGCCACCAGCAGAGAGAGGGAGGTAGAAAAACTGTTTTTT
NA	NA	TRBV7-7	TRBJ2-5	CASSSRGVGETQYF	TGTGCTAGCAGCTCCCGCGGGGTAGGAGAGACCCAGTACTTC
NA	NA	TRBV6-5	TRBJ2-7	CASSVSGHRTYEQYF	TGTGCCAGCAGTGTATCGGGACATAGAACCTACGAGCAGTACTTC
NA	NA	TRBV19	TRBJ1-2	CASSTGVTRAGGYTF	TGTGCCAGTAGTACGGGGGTTACCCGAGCTGGGGGCTACACCTTC
NA	NA	TRBV30	TRBJ1-6	CAWSLSGAFVNSPLHF	TGTGCCTGGAGTTTATCAGGGGCCTTCGTTAATTCACCCCTCCACTTT
NA	NA	TRBV7-9	TRBJ2-5	CASSLELGFGTQETQYF	TGTGCCAGCAGCTTAGAGTTAGGTTTTGGGACACAAGAGACCCAGTACTTC
NA	NA	TRBV21-1	TRBJ2-2	CASSKGVTGNVGELFF	TGTGCCAGCAGCAAAGGTGTGACAGGGAATGTCGGGGAGCTGTTTTTT
TRBD1	NA	TRBV5-1	TRBJ2-7	CASSSGQGYEQYF	TGCGCCAGCAGCTCCGGACAGGGCTACGAGCAGTACTTC
NA	NA	TRBV4-1	TRBJ1-2	CASSQAEVGAYYYGYTF	TGCGCCAGCAGCCAGGCCGAGGTGGGGGCGTATTACTATGGCTACACCTTC
TRBD2	NA	TRBV29-1	TRBJ2-3	CSAAGGRVDTQYF	TGCAGCGCTGCGGGGGGCAGAGTTGATACGCAGTATTTT
NA	NA	TRBV30	TRBJ2-7	CAWSVLTTYEQYF	TGTGCCTGGAGTGTACTTACTACCTACGAGCAGTACTTC
NA	NA	TRBV5-1	TRBJ2-1	CASSLNNEQFF	TGCGCCAGCAGCCTAAACAATGAGCAGTTCTTC
NA	NA	TRBV18	TRBJ2-7	CASSPGRGLVWYEQYF	TGTGCCAGCTCACCTGGGAGAGGTCTAGTATGGTACGAGCAGTACTTC